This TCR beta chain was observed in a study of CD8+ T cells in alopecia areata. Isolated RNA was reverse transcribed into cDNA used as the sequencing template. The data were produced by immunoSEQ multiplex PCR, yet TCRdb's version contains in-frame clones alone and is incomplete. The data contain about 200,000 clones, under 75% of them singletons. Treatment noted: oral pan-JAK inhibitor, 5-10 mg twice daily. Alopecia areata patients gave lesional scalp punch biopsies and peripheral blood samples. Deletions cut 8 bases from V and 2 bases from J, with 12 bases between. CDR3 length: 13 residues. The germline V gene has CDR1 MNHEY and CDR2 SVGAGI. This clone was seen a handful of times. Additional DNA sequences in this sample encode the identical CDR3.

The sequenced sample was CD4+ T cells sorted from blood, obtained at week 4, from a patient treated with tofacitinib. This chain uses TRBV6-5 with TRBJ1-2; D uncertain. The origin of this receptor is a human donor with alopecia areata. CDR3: CASSPTGNYGYTF. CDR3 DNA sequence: TGTGCCAGCTCTCCGACCGGGAACTATGGCTACACCTTC.